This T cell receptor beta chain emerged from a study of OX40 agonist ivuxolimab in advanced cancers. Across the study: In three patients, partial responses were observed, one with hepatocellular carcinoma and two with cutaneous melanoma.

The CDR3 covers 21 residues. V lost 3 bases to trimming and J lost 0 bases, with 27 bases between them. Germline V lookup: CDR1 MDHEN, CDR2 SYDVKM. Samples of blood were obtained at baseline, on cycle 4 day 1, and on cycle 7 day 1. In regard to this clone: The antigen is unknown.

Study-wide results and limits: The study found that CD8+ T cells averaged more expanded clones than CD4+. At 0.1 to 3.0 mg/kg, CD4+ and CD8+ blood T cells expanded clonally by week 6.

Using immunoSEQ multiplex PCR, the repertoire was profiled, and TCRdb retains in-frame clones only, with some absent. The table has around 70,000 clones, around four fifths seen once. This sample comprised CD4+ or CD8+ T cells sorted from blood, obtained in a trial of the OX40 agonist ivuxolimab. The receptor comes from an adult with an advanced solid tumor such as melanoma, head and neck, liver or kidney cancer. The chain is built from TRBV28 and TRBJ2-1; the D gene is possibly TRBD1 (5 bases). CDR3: CASSFLCWVRACWDSYNEQFF. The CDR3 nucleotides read TGTGCCAGCAGTTTTTTGTGTTGGGTCAGGGCGTGTTGGGACTCCTACAATGAGCAGTTCTTC.